The 2 T cell receptor beta chains given below trace back to one sample, sequenced in a study of cytomegalovirus exposure and HLA in healthy donors. Researchers ran the PCR with 60 Vbeta and 13 Jbeta primers. Clones were read by immunoSEQ multiplex PCR, and TCRdb kept only the in-frame ones, dropping some. Of about 200,000 clones in the sample, approximately 78% were seen once. Sequences were obtained from PBMCs. These receptors were obtained from a woman aged 40 to 50 in good health and CMV-seronegative.

The chain recombines TRBV19 with TRBJ2-2, with 7 bases aligning to TRBD2. The CDR3 is made up of 17 amino acids. The germline V gene encodes CDR1 LNHDA and CDR2 SQIVND (reference sequence). Germline trimming cut 0 bases from V and 3 bases from J; bases unmatched to any gene: 7. The CDR3 nucleotides are TGTGCCAGTAGTATAGAGGAGCTAGCGGTCTACACCGGGGAGCTGTTTTTT. This codes for CASSIEELAVYTGELFF.

V and J are TRBV11-2 and TRBJ2-1, with TRBD2 matching 14 bases. CDR3 length equals 17 residues. Trimming at V came to 5 bases and at J to 9 bases, leaving 12 bases not matched to a gene. Germline V lookup: CDR1 SGHAT, CDR2 FQNNGV. CDR3 amino acids: CASSRAGWGLAGVEQFF. The CDR3 DNA is TGTGCCAGCAGCCGCGCCGGGTGGGGACTAGCGGGAGTTGAGCAGTTCTTC.